The rows below give T cell receptor beta chains drawn from one sample of a study of shared clonotypes between healthy human individuals. Clones were sequenced by immunoSEQ multiplex PCR, and TCRdb holds only the in-frame ones, with some missing. The sample yields roughly 1,100,000 clones, roughly 75% seen once. Sequenced: memory CD4+ T cells sorted from blood. These receptors originate from a man younger than 35 in good health. The CDR3 runs from the conserved cysteine through the conserved F or W. Fields, in order: J gene, CDR3 length, D gene, V gene, clone size, CDR3 protein, CDR3 DNA. A D gene is named only where the DNA matches it firmly. Clone size, where shown, is once, few, many, or a class for clones that have expanded.

j_call: TRBJ2-7
cdr3_length: 16
d_call: TRBD1
v_call: TRBV7-9
clone_size: once
cdr3_aa: CASSLLTGAGFGEQYF
cdr3_nt: TGTGCCAGCAGTCTACTGACAGGGGCGGGGTTCGGGGAGCAGTACTTC

j_call: TRBJ2-2
cdr3_length: 16
d_call: NA
v_call: TRBV5-4
clone_size: NA
cdr3_aa: CASSSPIDANTGELFF
cdr3_nt: TGTGCCAGCAGCTCCCCGATTGACGCGAACACCGGGGAGCTGTTTTTT

j_call: TRBJ2-5
cdr3_length: 17
d_call: TRBD1
v_call: TRBV23-1
clone_size: NA
cdr3_aa: CASSQGSRTGGTETQYF
cdr3_nt: TGCGCCAGCAGTCAAGGGAGCCGGACAGGGGGCACGGAGACCCAGTACTTC

j_call: TRBJ2-5
cdr3_length: 15
d_call: NA
v_call: TRBV4-3
clone_size: NA
cdr3_aa: CASSQESIGWETQYF
cdr3_nt: TGCGCCAGCAGCCAAGAATCCATAGGGTGGGAGACCCAGTACTTC

j_call: TRBJ2-7
cdr3_length: 12
d_call: NA
v_call: TRBV5-3
clone_size: NA
cdr3_aa: CARNLDTYEQYF
cdr3_nt: TGTGCCAGAAACCTGGACACCTACGAGCAGTACTTC

j_call: TRBJ2-5
cdr3_length: 11
d_call: NA
v_call: TRBV20-1
clone_size: NA
cdr3_aa: CSAIGQETQYF
cdr3_nt: TGCAGTGCTATTGGCCAAGAGACCCAGTACTTC

j_call: TRBJ2-7
cdr3_length: 11
d_call: NA
v_call: TRBV2
clone_size: NA
cdr3_aa: CASSTEYEQYF
cdr3_nt: TGTGCCAGCAGTACAGAGTACGAGCAGTACTTC

j_call: TRBJ2-5
cdr3_length: 15
d_call: NA
v_call: TRBV6-6
clone_size: NA
cdr3_aa: CASSYGETSRETQYF
cdr3_nt: TGTGCCAGCAGTTACGGGGAGACTAGTCGGGAGACCCAGTACTTC

j_call: TRBJ1-3
cdr3_length: 15
d_call: NA
v_call: TRBV6-1
clone_size: NA
cdr3_aa: CASSDGIGSGNTIYF
cdr3_nt: TGTGCCAGCAGTGATGGGATAGGGAGTGGAAACACCATATATTTT

j_call: TRBJ1-5
cdr3_length: 13
d_call: NA
v_call: TRBV7-2
clone_size: once
cdr3_aa: CASGSGVNQPQHF
cdr3_nt: TGTGCCAGCGGTTCAGGGGTCAATCAGCCCCAGCATTTT

j_call: TRBJ1-6
cdr3_length: 13
d_call: NA
v_call: TRBV30
clone_size: few
cdr3_aa: CAWMVHEDSPLHF
cdr3_nt: TGTGCCTGGATGGTCCACGAGGATTCACCCCTCCACTTT

j_call: TRBJ1-1
cdr3_length: 15
d_call: NA
v_call: TRBV30
clone_size: NA
cdr3_aa: CAWKWGGGLNTEAFF
cdr3_nt: TGTGCCTGGAAGTGGGGAGGGGGTTTGAACACTGAAGCTTTCTTT

j_call: TRBJ2-5
cdr3_length: 16
d_call: NA
v_call: TRBV9
clone_size: NA
cdr3_aa: CASSSIGGGAGETQYF
cdr3_nt: TGTGCCAGCAGCTCCATAGGAGGGGGGGCCGGAGAGACCCAGTACTTC

j_call: TRBJ2-3
cdr3_length: 13
d_call: NA
v_call: TRBV6-5
clone_size: NA
cdr3_aa: CASTPPATDTQYF
cdr3_nt: TGTGCCAGCACCCCCCCCGCGACAGATACGCAGTATTTT

j_call: TRBJ1-1
cdr3_length: 16
d_call: NA
v_call: TRBV10-3
clone_size: NA
cdr3_aa: CAIRERAGVPGVEAFF
cdr3_nt: TGTGCCATCAGGGAGAGGGCAGGGGTACCCGGGGTAGAAGCTTTCTTT

j_call: TRBJ2-1
cdr3_length: 16
d_call: TRBD2
v_call: TRBV18
clone_size: NA
cdr3_aa: CASSPNQASGGNEQFF
cdr3_nt: TGTGCCAGCTCACCCAACCAAGCTAGCGGGGGGAATGAGCAGTTCTTC

j_call: TRBJ1-2
cdr3_length: 15
d_call: NA
v_call: TRBV19
clone_size: NA
cdr3_aa: CASSIEGRVNYGYTF
cdr3_nt: TGTGCCAGTAGTATAGAAGGCAGGGTCAACTATGGCTACACCTTC

j_call: TRBJ2-4
cdr3_length: 16
d_call: NA
v_call: TRBV11-2
clone_size: many
cdr3_aa: CASSSRTALKGNIQYF
cdr3_nt: TGTGCCAGCAGCTCTCGGACAGCTCTAAAGGGAAACATTCAGTACTTC

j_call: TRBJ2-5
cdr3_length: 11
d_call: NA
v_call: TRBV18
clone_size: NA
cdr3_aa: CASSPEESQYF
cdr3_nt: TGTGCCAGCTCACCTGAGGAGTCCCAGTACTTC

j_call: TRBJ2-7
cdr3_length: 12
d_call: NA
v_call: TRBV7-9
clone_size: NA
cdr3_aa: CASSQRLGEQYF
cdr3_nt: TGTGCCAGCAGCCAGAGATTGGGAGAGCAGTACTTC

j_call: TRBJ1-6
cdr3_length: 15
d_call: NA
v_call: TRBV5-1
clone_size: NA
cdr3_aa: CASSPGVGGDSPLHF
cdr3_nt: TGCGCCAGCAGCCCCGGTGTAGGGGGAGATTCACCCCTCCACTTT

j_call: TRBJ1-5
cdr3_length: 13
d_call: NA
v_call: TRBV5-1
clone_size: few
cdr3_aa: CASSLTRGQPQHF
cdr3_nt: TGCGCCAGCAGCTTGACCCGCGGTCAGCCCCAGCATTTT

j_call: TRBJ2-7
cdr3_length: 14
d_call: TRBD1
v_call: TRBV28
clone_size: once
cdr3_aa: CASSFVDRGNEQYF
cdr3_nt: TGTGCCAGCAGTTTCGTCGACAGGGGCAACGAGCAGTACTTC